Reported below is one T cell receptor beta chain. Its antigen is currently unknown. The protocol was immunoSEQ multiplex PCR, while the TCRdb copy is restricted to in-frame clones and leaves out a portion. The table records 50,000 to 75,000 clones, more than 85% of them present only once. This sample is part of a study of OX40 agonist ivuxolimab in advanced cancers. Overall study findings and caveats: Circulating CD4+ and CD8+ T cells showed clonal expansion by week 6 at 0.1 to 3.0 mg/kg. CD8+ T cells (on average) carried more expanded clones than CD4+ T cells.

The germline CDR1 and CDR2 sequences are MNHEY and SMNVEV (reference sequence). The CDR3 totals 13 residues. The germline V and J ends were trimmed by 2 bases and 0 bases, with 4 bases remaining between them. This clonotype was obtained from an adult with an advanced solid tumor such as melanoma, head and neck, liver or kidney cancer. Specimen: CD4+ or CD8+ T cells sorted from blood, collected in a trial of the OX40 agonist ivuxolimab. The V call is TRBV27, the J call TRBJ2-5; D call uncertain. As DNA, the CDR3 is TGTGCCAGCAGTTTACTTTACCAAGAGACCCAGTACTTC. Its translation is CASSLLYQETQYF.